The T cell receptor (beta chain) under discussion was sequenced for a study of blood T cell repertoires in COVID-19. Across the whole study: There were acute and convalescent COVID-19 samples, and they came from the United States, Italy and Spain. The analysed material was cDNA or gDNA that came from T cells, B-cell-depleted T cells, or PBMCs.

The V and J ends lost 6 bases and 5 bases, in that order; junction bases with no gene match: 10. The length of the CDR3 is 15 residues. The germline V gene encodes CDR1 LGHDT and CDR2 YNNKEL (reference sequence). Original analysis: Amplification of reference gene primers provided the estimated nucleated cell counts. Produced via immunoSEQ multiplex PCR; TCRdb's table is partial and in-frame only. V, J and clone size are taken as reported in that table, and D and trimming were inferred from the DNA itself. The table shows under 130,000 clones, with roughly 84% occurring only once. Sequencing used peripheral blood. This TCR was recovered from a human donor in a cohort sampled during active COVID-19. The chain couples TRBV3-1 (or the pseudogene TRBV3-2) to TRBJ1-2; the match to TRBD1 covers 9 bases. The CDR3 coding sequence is TGTGCCAGCAGTCCTAGGGACAGGGCTCTTTATGGCTACACCTTC. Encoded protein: CASSPRDRALYGYTF.